The 15 T cell receptor beta chains below were found in one sample sequenced in a study of control samples from healthy donors and cancer patients. Profiled with immunoSEQ multiplex PCR; TCRdb holds only in-frame clones, not every one. The sample has some 97,000 clones; roughly 87% are singletons. Input material: blood. All receptors derive from a woman aged 50 to 65 in good health.

This sequence joins TRBV11-2 and TRBJ2-6; D is perhaps TRBD2 (5 bases). Trimming took off 0 bases at V and 12 bases at J, with 15 bases between the two ends. The germline gives CDR1 SGHAT, CDR2 FQNNGV. There are 15 residues in the CDR3. CDR3 nucleotides: TGTGCCAGCAGCTTAGACGGGGTAGGGTTCACCGTCCTGACTTTC. This codes for CASSLDGVGFTVLTF.

The chain uses TRBV20-1 and TRBJ2-5, with D unclear. The ends were cut back, 3 bases at V and 4 bases at J, with 3 bases in the middle. The germline CDR1 and CDR2 sequences are DFQATT and SNEGSKA (reference sequence). This CDR3 spans 10 amino acids. As DNA, the CDR3 is TGCAGTGCTAGCCCAGAGACCCAGTACTTC. Its translation is CSASPETQYF.

The V and J genes are TRBV15 and TRBJ2-3; no clear D gene. Per germline, CDR1 LNHNV and CDR2 YYDKDF (reference sequence). CDR3 length: 13 residues. The V end was cut by 5 bases, the J end by 1 base, with 7 bases between. The CDR3 DNA sequence: TGTGCCACCAGCGAGAGCCGCACAGATACGCAGTATTTT. Translating gives CATSESRTDTQYF.

The rearrangement joins TRBV10-3 to TRBJ2-2; 7 bases align to TRBD2. The CDR3 contains 16 residues. From germline, CDR1 is ENHRY and CDR2 SYGVKD. Losses at the gene ends were 8 bases for V and 0 bases for J; bases not matched to a gene: 9. The CDR3 is CAIAASGTANTGELFF. The CDR3 bases are TGTGCCATCGCGGCTAGCGGTACTGCGAACACCGGGGAGCTGTTTTTT.

This clone has a handful of counts. The chain links TRBV15 to TRBJ1-1; D is undetermined. The V end lost 5 bases, the J end lost 0 bases, and 13 bases lay between the germline ends. From germline, CDR1 is LNHNV and CDR2 YYDKDF (reference sequence). The CDR3 covers 15 residues. CDR3 bases: TGTGCCACCAGCCTGGATCGGGTCATGAACACTGAAGCTTTCTTT. Translated: CATSLDRVMNTEAFF.

The chain employs TRBV7-3 and TRBJ2-1, with a weak D call TRBD1 (6 bases). Looked up from germline, CDR1 is SGHTA and CDR2 is FQGTGA. Trimming left V 1 base short and J 5 bases short, with 12 bases between. The CDR3 consists of 15 residues. CDR3 residues: CASSLSAAGDNEQFF. The CDR3 nucleotides are TGTGCCAGCAGCTTAAGCGCGGCAGGGGACAATGAGCAGTTCTTC.

This clone turned up a few times. This chain uses TRBV11-2 with TRBJ1-6; D unresolved. V was trimmed by 4 bases and J by 6 bases, leaving 13 bases between them. This CDR3 contains 15 residues. Germline V gene lookup returns CDR1 SGHAT and CDR2 FQNNGV. The DNA of the CDR3 is TGTGCCAGCAGCTCCCACGCCTTACCTAATTCACCCCTCCACTTT. It yields the protein CASSSHALPNSPLHF. Full variable domain (rest looked up from reference TRBV11-2 and TRBJ1-6): EAGVAQSPRYKIIEKRQSVAFWCNPISGHATLYWYQQILGQGPKLLIQFQNNGVVDDSQLPKDRFSAERLKGVDSTLKIQPAKLEDSAVYLCASSSHALPNSPLHFGNGTRLTVT.

This clone was recorded once. CDR3 amino acids: CALIPARGVESNQPQHF. The CDR3 coding sequence is TGTGCCCTAATACCAGCCCGGGGGGTGGAGAGCAATCAGCCCCAGCATTTT. V is TRBV6-4 and J is TRBJ1-5; perhaps TRBD1 as D (5 bases). Germline CDR1 and CDR2: MRHNA and SNTAGT. V was shortened by 11 bases and J by 1 base, with 24 bases between the two germline ends. The CDR3 is 17 amino acids.

The CDR3 DNA sequence: TGTGCCAGCAGCGGGGGACGGGGGACTCCTCGGTTCTTC. Translation gives CASSGGRGTPRFF. The chain uses TRBV5-6 and TRBJ2-1; a possible D gene is TRBD2 (6 bases). Trimming removed 4 bases at V and 15 bases at J, with 20 bases between. Germline CDR1 SGHDT, CDR2 YYEEEE. The CDR3 extends over 13 amino acids.

A remark on this clone: The sample has other DNA sequences that encode this CDR3 too. The chain joins TRBV7-3 to TRBJ1-1; TRBD1 is a possible D gene (6 bases). Germline values: CDR1 SGHTA, CDR2 FQGTGA. V lost 4 bases and J 1 base, leaving 7 bases between the germline ends. There are 13 residues in the CDR3. CDR3 residues: CASSSQGNTEAFF. The CDR3 DNA sequence: TGTGCCAGCAGCTCACAGGGGAACACTGAAGCTTTCTTT.

The chain is built from TRBV5-4 and TRBJ2-3; D is possibly TRBD2 (5 bases). CDR3 size: 14 residues. V lost 0 bases and J 3 bases, leaving 8 bases between the germline ends. Germline assignment: CDR1 SGHNT and CDR2 YYREEE (reference sequence). The chain's CDR3 is CASSLGGRTDTQYF. The CDR3 DNA reads as TGTGCCAGCAGCTTGGGAGGGAGAACAGATACGCAGTATTTT.

This clone turned up a few times. This chain connects TRBV2 to TRBJ1-6; D not certain. V was pared by 2 bases and J by 7 bases, with 6 bases between. The CDR3 totals 13 residues. Germline loops: CDR1 SNHLY, CDR2 FYNNEI. The CDR3 DNA reads as TGTGCCAGCAGTGAAATTAGGAATTCACCCCTCCACTTT. Translation: CASSEIRNSPLHF.

This clone was counted between two and nine times. At the DNA level, this CDR3 is encoded by other sequences in the same sample as well. The chain employs TRBV5-1 and TRBJ2-5, with no clear D. CDR3 size: 11 residues. Between the trimmed V and J ends, which lost 3 bases and 2 bases, there was a span of 2 bases. CDR1 and CDR2 (germline): SGHRS, YFSETQ. The CDR3 reads CASSWQETQYF. CDR3 bases: TGCGCCAGCAGCTGGCAAGAGACCCAGTACTTC.

The chain carries TRBV14 and TRBJ1-3; D is possibly TRBD1 (5 bases). The germline gives CDR1 SGHDN, CDR2 FVKESK. This CDR3 spans 13 amino acids. Trimming stripped 0 bases from V and 11 bases from J, with 11 bases between. This chain's CDR3 is CASSQENRQAIYF. CDR3 DNA: TGTGCCAGCAGCCAAGAGAACAGGCAGGCCATATATTTT. Using reference TRBV14 and TRBJ1-3 for the parts outside the CDR3, the full variable domain is EAGVTQFPSHSVIEKGQTVTLRCDPISGHDNLYWYRRVMGKEIKFLLHFVKESKQDESGMPNNRFLAERTGGTYSTLKVQPAELEDSGVYFCASSQENRQAIYFGEGSWLTVV.

This clone has more than one count but fewer than ten. The chain joins TRBV4-1 to TRBJ2-7; D gene uncertain. V lost 3 bases and J 3 bases, leaving 12 bases between the germline ends. Germline CDR1 and CDR2: MGHRA and YSYEKL. The CDR3 runs to 14 residues. This CDR3 reads CASSHGRSNYEQYF. The CDR3 region has the DNA TGCGCCAGCAGCCATGGCCGGTCGAACTACGAGCAGTACTTC.